Below are 5 T cell receptor beta chains sequenced from a single sample in a study of blood T cells in healthy people across ages. It was with a sample-barcoded 5' primer and a J-beta primer mix that a second PCR of roughly 7 to 12 cycles was run. MiXCR was run by TCRdb on the 5' RACE reads, yielding one entry per CDR3 protein. Found here are 1.5 million to 2 million distinct CDR3 sequences, about 35% of them singletons; the top ten hold roughly 10%. Material: blood. The receptors originated from a young woman in good health.

V and J are TRBV4-2 and TRBJ1-1; 7 nucleotides match TRBD1. CDR1 is LGHNA, CDR2 YNFKEQ, per germline. V lost 1 base to trimming and J lost 2 bases; unmatched junction nucleotides: 7. The CDR3 is made up of 16 amino acids. CDR3 sequence: CASSQGGTAGNTEAFF. Written as DNA, the CDR3 is TGTGCCAGCAGCCAAGGGGGGACAGCTGGTAACACTGAAGCTTTCTTT.

The V and J genes are TRBV6-6 and TRBJ1-1; D call uncertain. Trimming took 2 bases from V and 2 from J, leaving 12 bases between them. Germline V gives CDR1 MNHNY, CDR2 SVGAGI (reference sequence). This CDR3 contains 15 residues. The chain's CDR3 is CASSYLRHINTEAFF. CDR3 DNA sequence: TGTGCCAGCAGTTACCTGAGGCATATCAACACTGAAGCTTTCTTT.

This clonotype was seen ten or more times. The V call is TRBV29-1, the J call TRBJ1-2; possibly TRBD1 for D (5 bases). Looked up from germline, CDR1 is SQVTM and CDR2 is ANQGSEA. The CDR3 spans 11 residues. Trimming removed 7 bases from V and 5 bases from J, with 11 bases in between. As DNA, the CDR3 is TGCAGCGCCCGGGAGGGGTATGGCTACACCTTC. Translation: CSAREGYGYTF.

This chain links TRBV6-6 with TRBJ2-1; 13 bases are shared with TRBD2. This CDR3 contains 16 residues. Germline V gives CDR1 MNHNY, CDR2 SVGAGI (reference sequence). J gave up 8 bases and V 6 bases, and 10 bases lay outside the gene matches. In DNA form, the CDR3 reads TGTGCCAGCAGGGCCTCGACTAGCGGGAGGAGCGATGAGCAGTTCTTC. Translation: CASRASTSGRSDEQFF.

The table lists this clonotype with a count of one. The chain recombines TRBV15 with TRBJ1-4, with D perhaps TRBD1 (6 bases). Trimming left V 8 bases short and J 8 bases short, with 21 bases between. Per the germline V gene, CDR1 is LNHNV and CDR2 is YYDKDF (reference sequence). This CDR3 comprises 15 residues. CDR3 nucleotide sequence: TGTGCCACCCGCGGGACAATCCGCGGTGGGGAAAAACTGTTTTTT. It specifies CATRGTIRGGEKLFF. The whole variable domain, filled in from reference TRBV15 and TRBJ1-4, reads DAMVIQNPRYQVTQFGKPVTLSCSQTLNHNVMYWYQQKSSQAPKLLFHYYDKDFNNEADTPDNFQSRRPNTSFCFLDIRSPGLGDTAMYLCATRGTIRGGEKLFFGSGTQLSVL.